Below are 16 T cell receptor beta chains sequenced from a single sample in a study of CD8+ T cells in alopecia areata. Following extraction, RNA underwent reverse transcription to cDNA, which served as the sequencing template. Clones were read by immunoSEQ multiplex PCR, and TCRdb kept only the in-frame ones, dropping some. The sample yields about 130,000 clones, approximately 49% seen once. Sequencing used CD8+ T cells sorted from blood, obtained at week 0. These receptors originate from a human donor with alopecia areata.

This clone was picked up a small number of times. V usage is TRBV6-5 and J usage is TRBJ1-3, with TRBD1 matching over 7 bases. This CDR3 is 15 amino acids long. V was pared by 6 bases and J by 2 bases, with 7 bases of the junction left unmatched. Germline V gives CDR1 MNHEY, CDR2 SVGAGI. The CDR3 spells CASRAAGGPGNTIYF. In DNA form, the CDR3 reads TGTGCCAGCAGGGCTGCAGGGGGTCCTGGAAACACCATATATTTT.

The gene calls are TRBV29-1 and TRBJ2-7; TRBD2 matches at 10 bases. The CDR3 has 14 amino acids. Trimming removed 2 bases from V and 3 bases from J; junction bases left unmatched: 4. CDR1 is SQVTM and CDR2 is ANQGSEA in the germline V gene. CDR3 in DNA: TGCAGCGTTGAATGGCTAGCGGGGGTCTACGAGCAGTACTTC. Amino acid sequence: CSVEWLAGVYEQYF.

This chain links TRBV6-1 with TRBJ2-7; D is uncertain. The CDR3 totals 11 residues. Germline V gene lookup returns CDR1 MNHNS and CDR2 SASEGT. Trimming removed 8 bases at V and 3 bases at J, with 8 bases between. CDR3 sequence reads: CASAKGYEQYF. CDR3 sequence (DNA): TGTGCCAGCGCAAAGGGCTACGAGCAGTACTTC.

The chain carries TRBV5-1 and TRBJ1-2; a possible D gene is TRBD1 (6 bases). V gave up 0 bases and J gave up 1 base, with 10 bases separating them. Looked up from germline, CDR1 is SGHRS and CDR2 is YFSETQ. The CDR3 runs to 15 residues. The CDR3 loop is CASSLDRALNYGYTF. In DNA, the CDR3 is TGCGCCAGCAGCTTGGACAGGGCCCTTAACTATGGCTACACCTTC.

The chain links TRBV5-6 to TRBJ1-2, with TRBD1 matching over 8 bases. Germline CDR1 reads SGHDT; CDR2 reads YYEEEE. This CDR3 spans 14 amino acids. V trimming: 6 bases; J trimming: 8 bases; junction bases outside the gene matches: 12. In DNA, the CDR3 is TGTGCCAGCAACTCGGACAGGGAGGGAGAGGGCTACACCTTC. It encodes CASNSDREGEGYTF. Drawing the rest from reference TRBV5-6 and TRBJ1-2, the complete variable domain is DAGVTQSPTHLIKTRGQQVTLRCSPKSGHDTVSWYQQALGQGPQFIFQYYEEEERQRGNFPDRFSGHQFPNYSSELNVNALLLGDSALYLCASNSDREGEGYTFGSGTRLTVV.

This chain links TRBV30 with TRBJ2-1; D tentatively fits TRBD1 or TRBD2 (5 bases each). The CDR3 has 12 residues. CDR1 GTSNPN and CDR2 SVGIG come from the germline V gene (reference sequence). V shed 2 bases and J shed 5 bases, with 7 bases lying between them. The CDR3 loop reads CAWSWGNNEQFF. The CDR3 DNA follows: TGTGCCTGGAGTTGGGGGAACAATGAGCAGTTCTTC.

This clone was seen only a few times. The rearrangement uses TRBV6-6 and TRBJ1-1, with a tentative D call TRBD1 (5 bases). The CDR3 spans 11 residues. V was trimmed by 4 bases and J by 6 bases, leaving 6 bases between them. Per germline, CDR1 MNHNY and CDR2 SVGAGI (reference sequence). The CDR3 sequence: CASSWGAEAFF. The CDR3 nucleotides are TGTGCCAGCAGTTGGGGGGCTGAAGCTTTCTTT.

This clone was observed a single time. The chain combines TRBV6-5 with TRBJ2-7; D gene unclear. This CDR3 has 14 amino acids. In germline, CDR1 is MNHEY, CDR2 SVGAGI. The V end lost 0 bases, the J end lost 6 bases, and 12 bases lay between the germline ends. As DNA, the CDR3 is TGTGCCAGCAGTTACTCCCTGTTGGGTTCCGAGCAGTACTTC. As protein: CASSYSLLGSEQYF.

This clone has ten or more counts. The V and J genes are TRBV4-3 and TRBJ2-5; 10 bases align to TRBD1. With V trimmed by 3 bases and J by 5 bases, 12 bases remained unmatched. This CDR3 spans 17 amino acids. Germline assignment: CDR1 LGHNA and CDR2 YSLEER. The CDR3 coding sequence is TGCGCCAGCAGCCAGGGTCCGGGACAGGGGTTTCCGGAGACCCAGTACTTC. Protein sequence: CASSQGPGQGFPETQYF.

The gene calls are TRBV4-1 and TRBJ2-7, with D perhaps TRBD2 (5 bases). The CDR3 contains 15 residues. V dropped 3 bases and J dropped 0 bases, with 12 bases sitting between them. Germline CDR1 and CDR2: MGHRA and YSYEKL. The CDR3 loop is CASSQGGPLSYEQYF. The CDR3 nucleotides are TGCGCCAGCAGCCAGGGCGGGCCACTCTCCTACGAGCAGTACTTC.

This chain links TRBV29-1 with TRBJ1-1; 7 bases fit TRBD1. From germline, CDR1 is SQVTM and CDR2 ANQGSEA. The ends lost 6 bases at V and 7 bases at J; junction bases unmatched: 14. CDR3 length: 14 amino acids. The CDR3 sequence is CSVEPQGPEGEAFF. CDR3 DNA: TGCAGCGTCGAACCACAGGGGCCTGAGGGTGAAGCTTTCTTT.

V and J are TRBV6-5 and TRBJ2-1; TRBD1 aligns across 10 bases. Losses at the gene ends were 6 bases for V and 7 bases for J; bases not matched to a gene: 9. The germline V gene encodes CDR1 MNHEY and CDR2 SVGAGI. This CDR3 contains 15 residues. CDR3 residues: CASRGLTGGRNEQFF. The CDR3 DNA is TGTGCCAGCAGGGGGCTGACAGGGGGCAGAAATGAGCAGTTCTTC.

Written as DNA, the CDR3 is TGCGCCAGCAGCTTAGGGACAGGCCTCACTGAAGCTTTCTTT. Translation gives CASSLGTGLTEAFF. The chain joins TRBV5-1 to TRBJ1-1, with 8 bases matching TRBD1. Germline V gives CDR1 SGHRS, CDR2 YFSETQ. The CDR3 consists of 14 residues. V gave up 2 bases and J gave up 4 bases; unmatched junction bases: 4.

The chain uses TRBV6-5 and TRBJ1-2; D uncertain. V gave up 6 bases and J gave up 5 bases, with 13 bases separating them. Germline CDR1 reads MNHEY; CDR2 reads SVGAGI. The CDR3 runs 13 residues. DNA for the CDR3: TGTGCCAGCAGCCCGGACGGGGTTTATGGCTACACCTTC. Its protein is CASSPDGVYGYTF.

In its sample, this clone was seen a few times. The rearrangement uses TRBV19 and TRBJ2-1, with 7 bases lining up with TRBD2. Trimming took 8 bases from V and 0 from J; bases not matched to a gene: 7. Germline V gene sequence: CDR1 LNHDA, CDR2 SQIVND (reference sequence). This CDR3 is built from 15 residues. CDR3 coding DNA: TGTGCCAGTGGCGGGGGTATCGGCTCCTACAATGAGCAGTTCTTC. Amino acid sequence: CASGGGIGSYNEQFF.

Points on this clone: Other DNA sequences in this specimen translate into the identical CDR3. CDR3 DNA sequence: TGTGCCAGCTCTCTGGACAGGGAAGAGACCCAGTACTTC. It codes for CASSLDREETQYF. The chain uses TRBV6-5 and TRBJ2-5; 8 nucleotides line up with TRBD1. Germline CDR1 MNHEY, CDR2 SVGAGI. The CDR3 covers 13 residues. The junction had 5 bases not matched to a gene; V was cut back by 8 bases and J by 3 bases.